This T cell receptor (beta chain) was recorded in a study of blood T cell repertoires in COVID-19. Study background: The United States, Italy and Spain provided the acute and convalescent COVID-19 samples. T cells, B-cell-depleted T cells, or PBMCs provided the cDNA or gDNA that served as material.

Trimming pared 5 bases from V and 4 bases from J, leaving 18 bases between. CDR1 and CDR2 from the germline V gene are MGHRA and YSYEKL. The CDR3 is 16 amino acids. Source study methods: Using reference gene primer amplification, nucleated cell counts were estimated. Assay: immunoSEQ multiplex PCR; the TCRdb copy retains only in-frame clones and omits some. The DNA gave D and trimming, while V, J and clone size come from that table. The table lists around 280,000 clones, just under 85% of them singletons, with around 4.5% in the top ten. The V gene is TRBV4-1, the J gene TRBJ2-1; no firm D call. This receptor was obtained from a woman aged 50 to 65 with active or convalescent COVID-19. Input material: peripheral blood. As DNA, the CDR3 is TGCGCCAGCAGCTCACCCCGGTCCGCTATATACAATGAGCAGTTCTTC. Its protein product is CASSSPRSAIYNEQFF.